One sample yielded the 30 T cell receptor beta chains listed below, sequenced in a study of blood T cell repertoires in COVID-19. Some clones are missing from TCRdb's copy, which holds only in-frame ones; the method was immunoSEQ multiplex PCR. The repertoire has about 180,000 clones, 75% to 85% of them found once; the top ten carry 1.5%. Sequencing was done on a sample of peripheral blood. The source is a human donor in a cohort sampled during active COVID-19.

The chain combines TRBV5-1 with TRBJ2-7, with 8 bases that match TRBD1. CDR3 length equals 13 residues. Germline V gives CDR1 SGHRS, CDR2 YFSETQ. The ends lost 6 bases at V and 6 bases at J; junction bases unmatched: 8. Here the CDR3 DNA reads TGCGCCAGCACCGTGGACAGGGCGGGCGAGCAGTACTTC. Protein sequence: CASTVDRAGEQYF.

The genes are TRBV7-2 and TRBJ2-5; D is possibly TRBD2 (6 bases). Germline-derived CDR1 and CDR2 are SGHTA and FQGNSA. The CDR3 length is 14 residues. Trimming left V 1 base short and J 5 bases short, with 11 bases between. The DNA of the CDR3 is TGTGCCAGCAGCTTAGAACTAGCCGCGGAGACCCAGTACTTC. As protein: CASSLELAAETQYF.

This chain joins TRBV5-1 and TRBJ2-3, with 8 bases identical to TRBD2. The ends lost 2 bases at V and 3 bases at J; junction bases unmatched: 8. Germline V gene data show CDR1 as SGHRS and CDR2 as YFSETQ. The CDR3 totals 16 residues. CDR3 sequence reads: CASSFFSGMITDTQYF. DNA of the CDR3: TGCGCCAGCAGCTTTTTTAGCGGGATGATTACAGATACGCAGTATTTT.

CDR3 in amino acids: CATGQGDSGANVLTF. The CDR3 nucleotides are TGTGCCACGGGACAGGGGGACTCTGGGGCCAACGTCCTGACTTTC. The chain is built from TRBV7-3 and TRBJ2-6; TRBD1 matches 11 bases. This CDR3 has 15 residues. Germline V gives CDR1 SGHTA, CDR2 FQGTGA. Trimming removed 10 bases from V and 0 bases from J; junction bases left unmatched: 2.

The CDR3 region is CAITTRNRADTEAFF. CDR3 DNA: TGTGCCATCACTACTCGGAACAGAGCGGACACTGAAGCTTTCTTT. The V and J genes are TRBV10-3 and TRBJ1-1, with D unclear. CDR1 ENHRY and CDR2 SYGVKD come from the germline V gene. The CDR3 extends over 15 amino acids. The germline V and J ends were trimmed by 7 bases and 3 bases, with 18 bases remaining between them.

V and J are TRBV3-1 (or the pseudogene TRBV3-2) and TRBJ2-3; TRBD2 matches at 9 bases. The V gene's germline CDR1 is LGHDT and CDR2 YNNKEL (reference sequence). Trimming cost V 8 bases and J 1 base; bases outside gene matches: 4. CDR3 length equals 14 residues. The chain's CDR3 is CASAPSGGTDTQYF. Written as DNA, the CDR3 is TGTGCCAGCGCCCCTAGCGGGGGCACAGATACGCAGTATTTT.

This chain links TRBV7-2 with TRBJ1-5, with a weak D call TRBD1 (5 bases). The CDR3 is 16 amino acids. Per the germline V gene, CDR1 is SGHTA and CDR2 is FQGNSA. V lost 0 bases and J 4 bases, leaving 13 bases between the germline ends. CDR3 loop: CASSLAVRVGNQPQHF. CDR3 nucleotides: TGTGCCAGCAGCTTAGCGGTCAGGGTCGGAAATCAGCCCCAGCATTTT.

This chain joins TRBV5-1 and TRBJ1-2; D is possibly TRBD1 (5 bases). This CDR3 comprises 17 residues. Germline V gene sequence: CDR1 SGHRS, CDR2 YFSETQ. Trimming took off 0 bases at V and 4 bases at J, with 19 bases between the two ends. CDR3 coding DNA: TGCGCCAGCAGCTTGGGATCAGGGAAGGGCATGACCTATGGCTACACCTTC. Its protein is CASSLGSGKGMTYGYTF. The whole variable domain, remainder taken from reference TRBV5-1 and TRBJ1-2, is KAGVTQTPRYLIKTRGQQVTLSCSPISGHRSVSWYQQTPGQGLQFLFEYFSETQRNKGNFPGRFSGRQFSNSRSEMNVSTLELGDSALYLCASSLGSGKGMTYGYTFGSGTRLTVV.

V gene TRBV5-6 combines with J gene TRBJ2-7, with D possibly TRBD2 on 5 matching bases. Trimming removed 4 bases at V and 1 base at J, with 9 bases between. Germline loops: CDR1 SGHDT, CDR2 YYEEEE. There are 13 residues in the CDR3. The CDR3 DNA follows: TGTGCCAGCAGCAGAGCGGATTCCTACGAGCAGTACTTC. Its protein product is CASSRADSYEQYF.

The genes are TRBV18 and TRBJ2-1, with D possibly TRBD2 on 6 matching bases. The CDR3 spans 15 residues. The germline V gene has CDR1 KGHSH and CDR2 LQKENI. Trimming pared 5 bases from V and 0 bases from J, leaving 11 bases between. CDR3 protein: CASSATRHSYNEQFF. For the CDR3, the DNA is TGTGCCAGCTCAGCGACTAGACACTCCTACAATGAGCAGTTCTTC.

This chain links TRBV7-3 with TRBJ1-3; D may be TRBD1 (6 bases). The germline gives CDR1 SGHTA, CDR2 FQGTGA. V shed 5 bases and J shed 0 bases, with 17 bases lying between them. This CDR3 has 17 residues. CDR3 sequence reads: CASSGYRECSSGNTIYF. The CDR3, as DNA: TGTGCCAGCAGCGGATACAGGGAATGCAGCTCTGGAAACACCATATATTTT.

The chain has TRBV18 and TRBJ2-7; TRBD1 agrees at 8 bases. The CDR3 length is 13 residues. Looked up from germline, CDR1 is KGHSH and CDR2 is LQKENI. The trim removed 2 bases at V and 5 bases at J, leaving 2 bases unmatched. CDR3 bases: TGTGCCAGCTCACCATTGGACAGGGACGAGCAGTACTTC. Translating it yields CASSPLDRDEQYF.

This chain uses TRBV27 with TRBJ2-3; TRBD2 matches at 10 bases. Germline assignment: CDR1 MNHEY and CDR2 SMNVEV (reference sequence). Trimming removed 5 bases from V and 3 bases from J; junction bases left unmatched: 5. This CDR3 comprises 15 residues. Written as DNA, the CDR3 is TGTGCCAGCAGTGGGCTAGCGGGAGTGACAGATACGCAGTATTTT. It is translated as CASSGLAGVTDTQYF.

The J gene is TRBJ2-7, the V gene TRBV6-2 or TRBV6-3, with D possibly being TRBD2 (6 bases). Per the germline V gene, CDR1 is MNHEY and CDR2 is SVGEGT. Trimming stripped 4 bases from V and 0 bases from J, with 13 bases between. This CDR3 spans 15 amino acids. The CDR3 region is CASSSGTPISYEQYF. The CDR3 nucleotides read TGTGCCAGCAGTTCCGGGACTCCGATCTCCTACGAGCAGTACTTC.

This clone was seen once. The chain carries TRBV6-5 and TRBJ2-1; 15 bases are a match to TRBD2. With 2 bases clipped from V and 10 bases from J, the junction kept 6 bases outside the gene matches. The length of the CDR3 is 16 residues. Germline V gene lookup returns CDR1 MNHEY and CDR2 SVGAGI. The CDR3 here is CASSYPRTSGGAEQFF. In DNA, the CDR3 is TGTGCCAGCAGTTACCCTCGGACTAGCGGGGGGGCCGAGCAGTTCTTC.

V gene TRBV5-6 combines with J gene TRBJ2-7, with 10 nucleotides matching TRBD2. Trimming took 4 bases from V and 4 from J; bases not matched to a gene: 5. This CDR3 has 14 amino acids. CDR1 and CDR2 from the germline V gene are SGHDT and YYEEEE. The CDR3, as DNA: TGTGCCAGCAGCGGCGCTAGCGGGAGTTACGAGCAGTACTTC. Translated: CASSGASGSYEQYF.

CDR3 sequence: CSASGRTYGYTF. CDR3 coding DNA: TGCAGTGCTAGTGGGAGAACCTATGGCTACACCTTC. The gene calls are TRBV20-1 and TRBJ1-2; the D is unclear. CDR1 and CDR2 (germline): DFQATT, SNEGSKA (reference sequence). The germline V and J ends were trimmed by 3 bases and 4 bases, with 9 bases remaining between them. The CDR3 covers 12 residues.

This chain uses TRBV6-5 with TRBJ1-3; 8 bases align to TRBD1. Germline V gene data show CDR1 as MNHEY and CDR2 as SVGAGI. The CDR3 contains 14 residues. Trimming at V came to 6 bases and at J to 7 bases, leaving 8 bases not matched to a gene. The CDR3 region has the DNA TGTGCCAGCAGGGGGACAGGCGGATTCAACACCATATATTTT. Translation gives CASRGTGGFNTIYF.

The rearrangement uses TRBV6-5 and TRBJ1-2; 9 bases are shared with TRBD1. Germline CDR1 MNHEY, CDR2 SVGAGI. The CDR3 runs 13 residues. V dropped 8 bases and J dropped 7; count of bases not matched to a gene: 8. CDR3 DNA: TGTGCCAGCCGCCGGGACAGGGTAGCTGGCTACACCTTC. Translation: CASRRDRVAGYTF.

This clone was counted once. The chain has TRBV2 and TRBJ1-6; D remains ambiguous. Germline assignment: CDR1 SNHLY and CDR2 FYNNEI. The CDR3 length is 14 residues. The V end was cut by 6 bases, the J end by 9 bases, with 15 bases between. The CDR3 spells CASREAPLGSPLHF. DNA for the CDR3: TGTGCCAGCAGGGAGGCTCCACTCGGTTCACCCCTCCACTTT.

This rearrangement joins TRBV27 to TRBJ1-6; 7 bases fit TRBD1. Germline V gene lookup returns CDR1 MNHEY and CDR2 SMNVEV (reference sequence). The V and J ends lost 2 bases and 12 bases, in that order; junction bases with no gene match: 4. This CDR3 comprises 13 residues. This CDR3 reads CASSLRGRGPLHF. The CDR3 DNA reads as TGTGCCAGCAGTTTAAGGGGGCGGGGACCCCTCCACTTT.

The chain carries TRBV21-1 and TRBJ2-2; TRBD1 reflects the table's D call only, with no check against the DNA. TRBV21-1 is termed a pseudogene. The CDR3 has 15 residues. CDR3 sequence reads: CASSDRASNTGELFF. The CDR3 DNA sequence: TGTGCCAGCTCTGACAGGGCTTCGAACACCGGGGAGCTGTTTTTT.

This clone was found a few times. The V gene is TRBV7-9, the J gene TRBJ1-1; 7 bases match TRBD1. J was trimmed by 3 bases and V by 5 bases; bases with no gene match: 6. In germline, CDR1 is SEHNR, CDR2 FQNEAQ (reference sequence). The CDR3 totals 14 residues. The CDR3 sequence: CASSPLTGHTEAFF. As DNA, the CDR3 is TGTGCCAGCAGCCCCTTGACAGGGCACACTGAAGCTTTCTTT. The full variable domain, with the rest looked up from reference TRBV7-9 and TRBJ1-1, is DTGVSQNPRHKITKRGQNVTFRCDPISEHNRLYWYRQTLGQGPEFLTYFQNEAQLEKSRLLSDRFSAERPKGSFSTLEIQRTEQGDSAMYLCASSPLTGHTEAFFGQGTRLTVV.

The rearrangement uses TRBV19 and TRBJ2-7; 7 positions agree with TRBD1. Germline V CDR1 and CDR2: LNHDA, SQIVND (reference sequence). Germline trimming cut 3 bases from V and 1 base from J; bases unmatched to any gene: 6. The CDR3 consists of 15 residues. CDR3 DNA sequence: TGTGCCAGTAGTATTGGACCGGGACAGTCCTACGAGCAGTACTTC. Protein: CASSIGPGQSYEQYF.

This clone was detected only once. The chain is built from TRBV11-2 and TRBJ2-2, with D unclear. Germline CDR1 SGHAT, CDR2 FQNNGV. This CDR3 spans 16 amino acids. V shed 0 bases and J shed 5 bases, with 13 bases lying between them. CDR3 in DNA: TGTGCCAGCAGCTTAGAAGCCAGGCCGACGACCGGGGAGCTGTTTTTT. Protein product: CASSLEARPTTGELFF.

This clone counts as medium-sized. The rearrangement links TRBV24-1 to TRBJ1-4; no reliable D call. The ends were cut back, 5 bases at V and 0 bases at J, with 27 bases in the middle. Germline values: CDR1 KGHDR, CDR2 SFDVKD. This CDR3 comprises 21 residues. DNA of the CDR3: TGTGCCACCAGTGTCCCCCCCCTCGGGGTTTCGCAGATACCAACTAATGAAAAACTGTTTTTT. Protein product: CATSVPPLGVSQIPTNEKLFF.

The genes are TRBV6-5 and TRBJ2-7; D is undetermined. The CDR3 totals 14 residues. Trimming left V 4 bases short and J 1 base short, with 11 bases between. The germline V gene has CDR1 MNHEY and CDR2 SVGAGI. The CDR3 sequence: CASSSEAMSYEQYF. CDR3 nucleotides: TGTGCCAGCAGTTCCGAGGCTATGTCCTACGAGCAGTACTTC.

The chain recombines TRBV3-1 (or the pseudogene TRBV3-2) with TRBJ1-2; 7 nucleotides align to TRBD1. J was trimmed by 2 bases and V by 3 bases; bases with no gene match: 15. CDR1 and CDR2 from the germline V gene are LGHDT and YNNKEL (reference sequence). This CDR3 comprises 18 residues. CDR3 DNA: TGTGCCAGCAGCCAGGCTATCTCGGGACAGAGACAGAACTATGGCTACACCTTC. Protein sequence: CASSQAISGQRQNYGYTF.

V and J are TRBV28 and TRBJ1-2; TRBD1 matches 10 bases. V lost 2 bases to trimming and J lost 7 bases; unmatched junction nucleotides: 7. The germline CDR1 and CDR2 sequences are MDHEN and SYDVKM. The CDR3 covers 15 residues. The DNA of the CDR3 is TGTGCCAGCAGTTTAAGGGGACAGGGGTTTGGTGGCTACACCTTC. Translation gives CASSLRGQGFGGYTF.

This clone showed up just once. This chain links TRBV5-1 with TRBJ2-2, with 15 positions matching TRBD2. V lost 3 bases, J lost 5 bases, and 8 bases stayed unmatched. CDR1 SGHRS and CDR2 YFSETQ come from the germline V gene. The CDR3 runs 18 residues. This CDR3 reads CASSYGLAGGIRTGELFF. CDR3 coding DNA: TGCGCCAGCAGCTACGGACTAGCGGGAGGGATTCGGACCGGGGAGCTGTTTTTT.